This record concerns one TCR beta chain sequence. In the authors' workflow: Amplified reference gene primers provided the basis for estimating nucleated cell counts. Only in-frame clones appear in the TCRdb table, and some are missing; sequencing was by immunoSEQ multiplex PCR. The DNA gave D and trimming, while V, J and clone size come from that table. The sample has around 67,000 clones, approximately 79% seen once. This specimen comes from a study of blood T cell repertoires in COVID-19. Study in general: Both acute and convalescent COVID-19 samples were obtained from the United States, Italy and Spain. T cells, B-cell-depleted T cells, or PBMCs provided the cDNA or gDNA that served as material.

The sequence derives from a man older than 75 with active COVID-19. The sample consisted of peripheral blood.

The CDR3 loop is CASSKTGVSGANVLTF. The CDR3 bases are TGCGCCAGCAGTAAGACAGGGGTCTCTGGGGCCAACGTCCTGACTTTC. The chain employs TRBV4-3 and TRBJ2-6; 8 nucleotides agree with TRBD1. The trim removed 6 bases at V and 0 bases at J, leaving 4 bases unmatched. CDR3 length: 16 residues. From germline, CDR1 is LGHNA and CDR2 YSLEER.